What follows describes a single TCR beta chain. V was trimmed by 5 bases and J by 3 bases, leaving 16 bases between them. The V gene's germline CDR1 is DFQATT and CDR2 SNEGSKA (reference sequence). The CDR3 covers 14 residues. The data are from a study of blood T cells in healthy people across ages. Primed by a sample-barcoded 5' primer and a J-beta primer mix, a second PCR proceeded for roughly 6 to 12 cycles. All cDNA molecules were each tagged by a template-switch adaptor with 12 random nucleotides. TCRdb processed the 5' RACE reads anew with MiXCR; each CDR3 protein has one entry. The sample consists of hundreds of thousands of distinct CDR3 sequences, about 54% of them appearing once.

The TCR comes from a man in his sixties in good health. The chain has TRBV20-1 and TRBJ2-5; D is tentatively TRBD1 or TRBD2 (7 bases each). Source material: blood. The CDR3: CSAGWEGAEETQYF. The CDR3 nucleotides read TGCAGTGCTGGGTGGGAGGGGGCAGAAGAGACCCAGTACTTC.